This T cell receptor (beta chain) emerged from a study of a mutant IDH1 vaccine in newly diagnosed glioma. About the study: Treated patients, about 60% male and about 38% female, averaged 40.4 years of age. Patients previously underwent radiotherapy, temozolomide, or both, and most underwent both.

Here immunoSEQ multiplex PCR was the method, and the copy in TCRdb shows in-frame clones only, minus some. Of over 75,000 clones listed, roughly 90% are singletons. With regard to this clone: Its cognate antigen is unknown.

Broader study findings: Vaccine-induced immune responses occurred in under 95% of patients.

The CDR3 length is 16 residues. V was clipped by 0 bases and J by 3 bases; unmatched bases: 3. CDR1 and CDR2 (germline): MDHEN, SYDVKM. The time point here: baseline, week 1 (first vaccination visit). Treatment reported: pre-vaccination baseline after standard-of-care therapy. The astrocytomas were IDH1-mutant, ATRX-negative, and WHO grade 3 or 4. The chain carries TRBV28 and TRBJ2-3, with 10 bases matching TRBD2. The origin of this receptor is a woman aged 50 to 65 with glioma. Sequencing used PBMCs, obtained from a glioma patient treated with radiotherapy, temozolomide or both. The CDR3 reads CASSLWASGRTDTQYF. Here the CDR3 DNA reads TGTGCCAGCAGTTTATGGGCTAGCGGGAGAACAGATACGCAGTATTTT.